The 5 T cell receptor beta chains below were found in one sample sequenced in a study of T cell changes during pregnancy in multiple sclerosis. Profiled with immunoSEQ multiplex PCR; TCRdb holds only in-frame clones, not every one. There are tens of thousands of clones in the sample; approximately 86% occur only once, and less than 0.9% lies in the top ten. Here the sequenced sample was CD4+ T cells from peripheral blood mononuclear cells, taken in the first trimester of pregnancy. These receptors came from a female donor in good health, enrolled as a control in a pregnancy study.

V is TRBV7-2 and J is TRBJ1-5; no definite D call. Trimming removed 3 bases from V and 5 bases from J, with 11 bases in between. CDR1 is SGHTA, CDR2 FQGNSA, per germline. This CDR3 region has 14 residues. The CDR3 is CASSFSRVDQPQHF. The CDR3 region has the DNA TGTGCCAGCAGCTTTTCGAGGGTTGATCAGCCCCAGCATTTT.

The chain uses TRBV6-4 and TRBJ1-2; possible D gene TRBD1, 6 bases. V lost 5 bases and J lost 2, with 9 bases in between. Germline CDR1 MRHNA, CDR2 SNTAGT. The CDR3 contains 13 residues. For the CDR3, the DNA is TGTGCCAGCAGTCCAGGGGCCAACTATGGCTACACCTTC. Translation: CASSPGANYGYTF.

The chain joins TRBV7-3 to TRBJ2-3; 7 bases map to TRBD1. Germline CDR1 is SGHTA and CDR2 is FQGTGA. The CDR3 spans 14 residues. V gave up 5 bases and J gave up 4 bases; unmatched junction bases: 6. CDR3 loop: CASSPIQGADTQYF. CDR3 nucleotides: TGTGCCAGCAGCCCCATCCAGGGGGCAGATACGCAGTATTTT.

The chain combines TRBV5-1 with TRBJ2-3, with 9 positions matching TRBD2. J was trimmed by 4 bases and V by 1 base; bases with no gene match: 4. Germline CDR1 is SGHRS and CDR2 is YFSETQ. The CDR3 has 15 amino acids. This CDR3 is CASSLRGGASDTQYF. CDR3 coding DNA: TGCGCCAGCAGCTTGCGCGGGGGGGCCTCAGATACGCAGTATTTT.

This clone showed up just once. The chain combines TRBV29-1 with TRBJ2-7; TRBD2 matches 8 bases. This CDR3 has 13 amino acids. V gave up 4 bases and J gave up 7 bases; unmatched junction bases: 9. The germline gives CDR1 SQVTM, CDR2 ANQGSEA. CDR3 DNA: TGCAGCGTTGGAGAGCGGGGGCCCTGGGAGCAGTACTTC. It translates to CSVGERGPWEQYF.